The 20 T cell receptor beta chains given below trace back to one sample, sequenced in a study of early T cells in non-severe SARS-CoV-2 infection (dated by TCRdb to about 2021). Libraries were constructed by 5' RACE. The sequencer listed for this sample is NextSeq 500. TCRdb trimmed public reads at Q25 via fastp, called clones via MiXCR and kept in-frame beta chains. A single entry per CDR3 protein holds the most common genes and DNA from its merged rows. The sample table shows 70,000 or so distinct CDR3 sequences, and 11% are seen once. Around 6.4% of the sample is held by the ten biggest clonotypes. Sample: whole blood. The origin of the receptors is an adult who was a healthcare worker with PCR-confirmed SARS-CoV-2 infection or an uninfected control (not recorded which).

CDR3 coding DNA: TGCAGTGCTAGAGAAACTCAGGGGAATCAGCCCCAGCATTTT. As protein: CSARETQGNQPQHF. The chain recombines TRBV20-1 with TRBJ1-5; possible D gene TRBD1, 6 bases. V was clipped by 0 bases and J by 4 bases, with 10 bases between them. The CDR3 is 14 residues long. Per germline, CDR1 DFQATT and CDR2 SNEGSKA (reference sequence).

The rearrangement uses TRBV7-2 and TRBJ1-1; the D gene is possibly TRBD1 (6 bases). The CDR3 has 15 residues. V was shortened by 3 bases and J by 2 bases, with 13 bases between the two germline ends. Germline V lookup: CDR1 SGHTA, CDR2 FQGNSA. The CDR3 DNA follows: TGTGCCAGCAGCTTGACGGACAGTTTAAACACTGAAGCTTTCTTT. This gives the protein CASSLTDSLNTEAFF.

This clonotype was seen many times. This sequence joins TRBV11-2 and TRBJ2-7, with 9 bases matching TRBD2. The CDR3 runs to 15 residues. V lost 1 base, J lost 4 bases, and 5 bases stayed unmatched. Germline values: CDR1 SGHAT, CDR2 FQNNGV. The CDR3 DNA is TGTGCCAGCAGCTTAGTATTAGCGGGAGCATACGAGCAGTACTTC. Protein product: CASSLVLAGAYEQYF.

This CDR3 reads CSIEGQGSDEQYF. DNA of the CDR3: TGCAGCATAGAAGGACAGGGCAGCGACGAGCAGTACTTC. This rearrangement joins TRBV20-1 to TRBJ2-7; the match to TRBD1 covers 8 bases. The CDR3 sequence is 13 residues long. Per the germline V gene, CDR1 is DFQATT and CDR2 is SNEGSKA (reference sequence).

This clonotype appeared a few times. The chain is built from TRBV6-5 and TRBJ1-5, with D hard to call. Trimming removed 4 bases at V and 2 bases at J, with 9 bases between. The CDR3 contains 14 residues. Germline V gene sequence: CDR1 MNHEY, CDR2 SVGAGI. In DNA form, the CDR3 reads TGTGCCAGCAGTTTTGTGTTTGGCAATCAGCCCCAGCATTTT. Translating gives CASSFVFGNQPQHF.

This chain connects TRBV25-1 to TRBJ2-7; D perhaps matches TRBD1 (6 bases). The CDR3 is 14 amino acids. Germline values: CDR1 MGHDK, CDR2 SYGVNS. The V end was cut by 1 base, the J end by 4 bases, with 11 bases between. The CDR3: CASSESGVGYEQYF. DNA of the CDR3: TGTGCCAGCAGTGAATCAGGGGTAGGTTACGAGCAGTACTTC.

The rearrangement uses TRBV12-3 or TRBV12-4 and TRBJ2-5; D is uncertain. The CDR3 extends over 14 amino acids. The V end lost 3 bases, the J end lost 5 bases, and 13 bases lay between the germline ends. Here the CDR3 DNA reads TGTGCCAGCAGTTTTCGGGCGAGAATCGAGACCCAGTACTTC. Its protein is CASSFRARIETQYF.

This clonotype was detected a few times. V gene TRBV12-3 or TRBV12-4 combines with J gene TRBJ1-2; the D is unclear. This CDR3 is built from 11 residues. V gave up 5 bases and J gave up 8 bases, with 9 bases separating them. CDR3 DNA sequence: TGTGCCAGCAGTGGAGGAGTCGGCTACACCTTC. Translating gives CASSGGVGYTF.

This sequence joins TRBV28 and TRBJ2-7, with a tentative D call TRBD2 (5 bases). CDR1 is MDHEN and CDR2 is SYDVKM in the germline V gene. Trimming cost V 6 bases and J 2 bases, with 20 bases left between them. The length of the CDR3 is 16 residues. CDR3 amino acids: CASRSGETDQTYEQYF. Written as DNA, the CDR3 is TGTGCCAGCAGAAGCGGAGAAACGGACCAAACCTACGAGCAGTACTTC.

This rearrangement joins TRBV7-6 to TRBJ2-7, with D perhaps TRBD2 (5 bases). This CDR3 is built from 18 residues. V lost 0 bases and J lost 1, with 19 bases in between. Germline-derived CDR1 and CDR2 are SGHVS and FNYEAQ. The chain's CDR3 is CASSLARSTGTGSYEQYF. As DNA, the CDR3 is TGTGCCAGCAGCTTAGCACGAAGTACCGGCACGGGATCCTACGAGCAGTACTTC.

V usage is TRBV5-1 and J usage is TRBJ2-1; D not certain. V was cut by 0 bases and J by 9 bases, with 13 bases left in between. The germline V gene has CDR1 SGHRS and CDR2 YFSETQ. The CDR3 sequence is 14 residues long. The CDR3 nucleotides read TGCGCCAGCAGCTTGGTAAACTACTCCGGTGAGCAGTTCTTC. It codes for CASSLVNYSGEQFF.

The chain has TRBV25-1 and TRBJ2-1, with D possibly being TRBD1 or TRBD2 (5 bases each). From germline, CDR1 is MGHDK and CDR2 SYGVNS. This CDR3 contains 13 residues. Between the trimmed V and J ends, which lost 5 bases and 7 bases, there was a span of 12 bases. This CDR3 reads CASSSTGPNEQFF. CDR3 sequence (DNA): TGTGCCAGCAGTTCCACGGGACCGAATGAGCAGTTCTTC.

The CDR3 DNA reads as TGTGCCAGCAGTTGGCGCCAAGATAATTCACCCCTCCACTTT. This codes for CASSWRQDNSPLHF. V is TRBV6-5 and J is TRBJ1-6; no clear D gene. Deletions cut 4 bases from V and 5 bases from J, with 9 bases between. The CDR3 sequence is 14 residues long. Germline V gives CDR1 MNHEY, CDR2 SVGAGI.

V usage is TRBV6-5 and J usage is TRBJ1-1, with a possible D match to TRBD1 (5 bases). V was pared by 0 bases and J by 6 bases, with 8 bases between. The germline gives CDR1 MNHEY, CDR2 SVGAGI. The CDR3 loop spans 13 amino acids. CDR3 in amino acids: CASSYSRGPEAFF. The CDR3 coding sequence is TGTGCCAGCAGTTACTCGAGGGGACCTGAAGCTTTCTTT.

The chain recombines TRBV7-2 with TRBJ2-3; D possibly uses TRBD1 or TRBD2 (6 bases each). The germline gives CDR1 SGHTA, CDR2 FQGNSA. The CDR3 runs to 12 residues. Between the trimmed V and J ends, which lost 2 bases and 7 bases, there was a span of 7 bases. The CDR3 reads CASSLRGHTQYF. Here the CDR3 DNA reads TGTGCCAGCAGCTTACGGGGGCATACGCAGTATTTT.

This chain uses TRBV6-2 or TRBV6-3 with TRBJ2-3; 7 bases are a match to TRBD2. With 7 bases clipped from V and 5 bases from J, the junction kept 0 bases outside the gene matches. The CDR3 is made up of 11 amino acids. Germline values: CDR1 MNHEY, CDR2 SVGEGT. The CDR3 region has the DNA TGTGCCAGCAAGCGGGGAGATACGCAGTATTTT. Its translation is CASKRGDTQYF.

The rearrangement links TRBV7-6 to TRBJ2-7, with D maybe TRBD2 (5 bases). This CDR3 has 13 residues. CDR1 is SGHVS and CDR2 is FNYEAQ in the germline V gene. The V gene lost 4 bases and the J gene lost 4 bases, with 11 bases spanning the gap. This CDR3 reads CASSSPPGYEQYF. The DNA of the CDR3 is TGTGCCAGCAGCTCCCCCCCGGGATACGAGCAGTACTTC. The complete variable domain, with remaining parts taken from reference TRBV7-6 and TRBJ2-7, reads GAGVSQSPRYKVTKRGQDVALRCDPISGHVSLYWYRQALGQGPEFLTYFNYEAQQDKSGLPNDRFSAERPEGSISTLTIQRTEQRDSAMYRCASSSPPGYEQYFGPGTRLTVT.

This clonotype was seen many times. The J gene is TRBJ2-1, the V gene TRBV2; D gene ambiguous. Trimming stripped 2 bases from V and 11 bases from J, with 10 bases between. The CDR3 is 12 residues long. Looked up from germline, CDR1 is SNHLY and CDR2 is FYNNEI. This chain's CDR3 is CASSENPDKQFF. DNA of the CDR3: TGTGCCAGCAGTGAAAATCCAGATAAGCAGTTCTTC.

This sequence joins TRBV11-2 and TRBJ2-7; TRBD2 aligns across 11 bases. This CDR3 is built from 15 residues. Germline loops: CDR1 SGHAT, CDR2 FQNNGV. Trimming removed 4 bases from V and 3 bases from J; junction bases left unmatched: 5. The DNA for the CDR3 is TGTGCCAGCAGCTCGGGACTAGCGGTCTTCTACGAGCAGTACTTC. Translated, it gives CASSSGLAVFYEQYF.

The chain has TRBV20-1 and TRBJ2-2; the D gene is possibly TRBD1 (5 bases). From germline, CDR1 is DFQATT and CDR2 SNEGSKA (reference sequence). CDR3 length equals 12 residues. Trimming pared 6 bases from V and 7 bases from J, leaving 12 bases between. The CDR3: CSAKRQYGELFF. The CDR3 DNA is TGCAGTGCCAAAAGACAGTACGGGGAGCTGTTTTTT.